The 15 T cell receptor beta chains reported below all come from one sample, sequenced in a study of T cell clonality in common variable immunodeficiency. Libraries were prepared by immunoSEQ multiplex PCR; TCRdb keeps only in-frame clonotypes and omits some of them. The repertoire consists of tens of thousands of clones, none detected only once. Source material: peripheral blood mononuclear cells. These receptor sequences come from a person aged 18 to 75 in good health.

The table lists this clone with many counts. The CDR3 end falls 3 residues outside the read, so it is completed with the germline J gene. The V and J genes are TRBV2 and TRBJ1-3; possibly TRBD1 for D (5 bases). Trimming took off 0 bases at V and 7 bases at J, with 16 bases between the two ends. Germline V gene data show CDR1 as SNHLY and CDR2 as FYNNEI. The length of the CDR3 is 16 residues. CDR3 sequence: CASSEATPRRGNTIYF. The covered CDR3 bases are TGTGCCAGCAGTGAAGCGACACCACGCCGGGGGAACACC.

This clone was seen at least ten times. Read coverage stops 3 residues before the CDR3 terminus; the germline J gene supplies the remainder. The V gene is TRBV7-9, the J gene TRBJ1-1; 7 bases match TRBD1. CDR1 SEHNR and CDR2 FQNEAQ come from the germline V gene (reference sequence). The V gene end was trimmed by 5 bases and the J gene end by 6 bases; junction bases not matched to a gene: 9. This CDR3 region has 14 residues. The sequenced CDR3 bases are TGTGCCAGCAGCGCCCACAGGGGAAACCCTGAA. It translates to CASSAHRGNPE. The entire CDR3 is CASSAHRGNPEAFF.

This clone was recorded many times. The CDR3 end is not reached by the read, which stops 3 residues before it; the germline J gene fills it in. The chain is built from TRBV27 and TRBJ2-7; tentative D call: TRBD1 (6 bases). Trimming left V 3 bases short and J 5 bases short, with 20 bases between. The CDR3 contains 16 residues. The germline V gene has CDR1 MNHEY and CDR2 SMNVEV (reference sequence). The sequenced CDR3 bases are TGTGCCAGCAGTTTCTCCATAAATCTACACAGGGACGAG. Protein product: CASSFSINLHRDE. The whole CDR3 protein is CASSFSINLHRDEQYF.

This clone has a count of ten or more. The read comes to an end 3 residues before the CDR3 does, leaving the germline J gene to fill in the end. V and J are TRBV29-1 and TRBJ2-3; 13 positions match TRBD2. This CDR3 has 15 amino acids. V shed 4 bases and J 2 bases; nucleotides not matched to a gene: 3. Germline V gene data show CDR1 as SQVTM and CDR2 as ANQGSEA. CDR3 DNA, as far as it was read: TGCAGCGTTGTAGGGACTAGCGGGAACACAGATACG. Encoded protein: CSVVGTSGNTDT. The full CDR3 is CSVVGTSGNTDTQYF.

This clone was recorded at least ten times. Read sequence stops 3 residues before the CDR3 end, and the germline J gene provides the missing end. The chain links TRBV6-2 or TRBV6-3 to TRBJ2-3; tentatively, D is TRBD2 (5 bases). The germline CDR1 and CDR2 sequences are MNHEY and SVGEGT. CDR3 length: 14 amino acids. The ends were cut back, 6 bases at V and 2 bases at J, with 12 bases in the middle. The covered CDR3 bases are TGTGCCAGCAGCGTGGGTAGCGACACAGATACG. Translating it yields CASSVGSDTDT. The full CDR3 reads CASSVGSDTDTQYF.

This clone was observed at least ten times. The CDR3 goes on 3 residues after the read ends, and that part is filled in from the germline J gene. This chain links TRBV5-1 with TRBJ1-1; D unclear. The V end lost 1 base, the J end lost 1 base, and 11 bases lay between the germline ends. Per germline, CDR1 SGHRS and CDR2 YFSETQ. The CDR3 sequence is 15 residues long. The sequenced CDR3 bases are TGCGCCAGCAGCTTGATCTCGCGGGGGAACACTGAA. It is translated as CASSLISRGNTE. The entire CDR3 protein is CASSLISRGNTEAFF.

Turning to this clone: From the germline J gene comes the end of the CDR3, since the read stops 3 residues before it. V usage is TRBV30 and J usage is TRBJ1-2, with a weak D call TRBD1 (5 bases). CDR3 length: 13 amino acids. The germline V gene encodes CDR1 GTSNPN and CDR2 SVGIG (reference sequence). Partial CDR3 DNA: TGTGCCTGGAGTGTCAGGAAGGGGAATGAC. Translated, it gives CAWSVRKGND. The full-length CDR3 reads as CAWSVRKGNDYTF.

This clone was detected a few times. The CDR3 goes on 3 residues after the read ends, and that part is filled in from the germline J gene. The chain combines TRBV18 with TRBJ2-1, with TRBD2 matching 7 bases. Germline V gene data show CDR1 as KGHSH and CDR2 as LQKENI. The CDR3 sequence is 14 residues long. V was clipped by 1 base and J by 9 bases; unmatched bases: 6. Incomplete CDR3 DNA: TGTGCCAGCTCACCACAGGTAACTAGCGCTGAG. It yields the protein CASSPQVTSAE. The entire CDR3 sequence reads CASSPQVTSAEQFF.

This clone was seen many times. At one end the junction does not follow the germline gene, possibly because of a read error. The read finishes 3 residues shy of the CDR3 end, and the germline J gene is used to complete it. The chain recombines TRBV7-7 with TRBJ2-1; D is uncertain. The CDR3 runs to 13 residues. Germline CDR1 SSHAT, CDR2 FNYEAQ (reference sequence). The CDR3 sequence: CASSPPGGGEQFF. Incomplete CDR3 DNA: TGTGCTAGCAGCCCCCCGGGTGGTGGTGAG.

This clone was counted ten times or more. Sequencing ends 3 residues short of the CDR3 end; the germline J gene provides the rest. The V call is TRBV13, the J call TRBJ2-5, with 8 bases matching TRBD2. From germline, CDR1 is PRHDT and CDR2 FYEKMQ (reference sequence). This CDR3 is 15 amino acids long. With 5 bases clipped from V and 5 bases from J, the junction kept 10 bases outside the gene matches. CDR3 in amino acids: CASSPRGGLVETQYF. Incomplete CDR3 DNA: TGTGCCAGCAGCCCCCGGGGGGGCCTTGTTGAGACC.

Comments on this clone: The DNA ends 3 residues before the CDR3 does, and the rest of the CDR3 is filled in from the germline J gene. The V call is TRBV7-8, the J call TRBJ1-3; tentatively, D is TRBD1 (6 bases). The germline V gene has CDR1 SGHVS and CDR2 FQNEAQ. V dropped 5 bases and J dropped 4 bases, with 12 bases sitting between them. This CDR3 region has 14 residues. The CDR3 region is CASSAQGKGNTIYF. The part of the CDR3 DNA that was read is TGTGCCAGCAGCGCACAGGGTAAGGGAAACACC.

This clone has at least ten counts. The CDR3 goes on 3 residues after the read ends, and that part is filled in from the germline J gene. This chain links TRBV30 with TRBJ1-1; 8 bases agree with TRBD1. The junction had 5 bases not matched to a gene; V was cut back by 2 bases and J by 0 bases. This CDR3 contains 15 residues. The V gene's germline CDR1 is GTSNPN and CDR2 SVGIG (reference sequence). The CDR3 loop reads CAWSTGGGMNTEAFF. The CDR3 bases that were read are TGTGCCTGGAGTACAGGGGGAGGGATGAACACTGAA.

Comment on this clone: The sequence runs out 3 residues before the end of the CDR3; the remainder is reconstructed from the germline J gene. The chain employs TRBV2 and TRBJ1-3; D is unclear. The CDR3 has 16 amino acids. V gave up 4 bases and J gave up 0 bases, with 13 bases separating them. From germline, CDR1 is SNHLY and CDR2 FYNNEI. The sequenced CDR3 bases are TGTGCCAGCAGTGCCAAACTCCGGGGCTCTGGAAACACC. Translated, it gives CASSAKLRGSGNT. The CDR3, in full, reads CASSAKLRGSGNTIYF. The full variable domain, its missing parts supplied by reference TRBV2 and TRBJ1-3, is EPEVTQTPSHQVTQMGQEVILRCVPISNHLYFYWYRQILGQKVEFLVSFYNNEISEKSEIFDDQFSVERPDGSNFTLKIRSTKLEDSAMYFCASSAKLRGSGNTIYFGEGSWLTVV.

In its sample, this clone was seen a few times. Read sequence stops 3 residues before the CDR3 end, and the germline J gene provides the missing end. V gene TRBV7-2 combines with J gene TRBJ2-3; D not resolved. V shed 6 bases and J shed 2 bases, with 9 bases lying between them. The CDR3 totals 13 residues. The V gene's germline CDR1 is SGHTA and CDR2 FQGNSA. The DNA read from the CDR3 is TGTGCCAGCAGGTTACCTCTCACAGATACG. Translation: CASRLPLTDT. The whole CDR3 sequence reads CASRLPLTDTQYF.

There are many counts of this clone. The CDR3 end falls 3 residues outside the read, so it is completed with the germline J gene. The V call is TRBV7-3, the J call TRBJ2-3, with 8 positions matching TRBD1. The junction had 16 bases not matched to a gene; V was cut back by 1 base and J by 1 base. Germline assignment: CDR1 SGHTA and CDR2 FQGTGA. This CDR3 contains 20 residues. This CDR3 reads CASSLNPLLPADRGTDTQYF. Partial CDR3 DNA: TGTGCCAGCAGCTTAAATCCCCTCCTCCCAGCGGACAGGGGCACAGATACG. Complete variable domain (other parts from reference TRBV7-3 and TRBJ2-3): GAGVSQTPSNKVTEKGKYVELRCDPISGHTALYWYRQSLGQGPEFLIYFQGTGAADDSGLPNDRFFAVRPEGSVSTLKIQRTERGDSAVYLCASSLNPLLPADRGTDTQYFGPGTRLTVL.